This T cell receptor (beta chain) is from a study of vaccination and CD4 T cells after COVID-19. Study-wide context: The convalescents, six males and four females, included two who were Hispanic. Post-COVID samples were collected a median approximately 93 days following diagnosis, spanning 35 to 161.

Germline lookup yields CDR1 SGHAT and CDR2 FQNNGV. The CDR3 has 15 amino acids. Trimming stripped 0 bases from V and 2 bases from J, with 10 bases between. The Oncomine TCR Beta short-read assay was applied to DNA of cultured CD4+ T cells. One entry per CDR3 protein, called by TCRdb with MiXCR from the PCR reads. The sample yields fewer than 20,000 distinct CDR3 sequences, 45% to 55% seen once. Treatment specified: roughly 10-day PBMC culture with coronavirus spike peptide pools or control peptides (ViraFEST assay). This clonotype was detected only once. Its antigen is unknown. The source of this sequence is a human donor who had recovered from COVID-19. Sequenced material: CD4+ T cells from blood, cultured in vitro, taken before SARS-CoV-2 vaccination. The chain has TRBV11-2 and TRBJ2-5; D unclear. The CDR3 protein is CASSLEISSQETQYF. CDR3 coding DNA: TGTGCCAGCAGCTTAGAAATATCGAGTCAAGAGACCCAGTACTTC.